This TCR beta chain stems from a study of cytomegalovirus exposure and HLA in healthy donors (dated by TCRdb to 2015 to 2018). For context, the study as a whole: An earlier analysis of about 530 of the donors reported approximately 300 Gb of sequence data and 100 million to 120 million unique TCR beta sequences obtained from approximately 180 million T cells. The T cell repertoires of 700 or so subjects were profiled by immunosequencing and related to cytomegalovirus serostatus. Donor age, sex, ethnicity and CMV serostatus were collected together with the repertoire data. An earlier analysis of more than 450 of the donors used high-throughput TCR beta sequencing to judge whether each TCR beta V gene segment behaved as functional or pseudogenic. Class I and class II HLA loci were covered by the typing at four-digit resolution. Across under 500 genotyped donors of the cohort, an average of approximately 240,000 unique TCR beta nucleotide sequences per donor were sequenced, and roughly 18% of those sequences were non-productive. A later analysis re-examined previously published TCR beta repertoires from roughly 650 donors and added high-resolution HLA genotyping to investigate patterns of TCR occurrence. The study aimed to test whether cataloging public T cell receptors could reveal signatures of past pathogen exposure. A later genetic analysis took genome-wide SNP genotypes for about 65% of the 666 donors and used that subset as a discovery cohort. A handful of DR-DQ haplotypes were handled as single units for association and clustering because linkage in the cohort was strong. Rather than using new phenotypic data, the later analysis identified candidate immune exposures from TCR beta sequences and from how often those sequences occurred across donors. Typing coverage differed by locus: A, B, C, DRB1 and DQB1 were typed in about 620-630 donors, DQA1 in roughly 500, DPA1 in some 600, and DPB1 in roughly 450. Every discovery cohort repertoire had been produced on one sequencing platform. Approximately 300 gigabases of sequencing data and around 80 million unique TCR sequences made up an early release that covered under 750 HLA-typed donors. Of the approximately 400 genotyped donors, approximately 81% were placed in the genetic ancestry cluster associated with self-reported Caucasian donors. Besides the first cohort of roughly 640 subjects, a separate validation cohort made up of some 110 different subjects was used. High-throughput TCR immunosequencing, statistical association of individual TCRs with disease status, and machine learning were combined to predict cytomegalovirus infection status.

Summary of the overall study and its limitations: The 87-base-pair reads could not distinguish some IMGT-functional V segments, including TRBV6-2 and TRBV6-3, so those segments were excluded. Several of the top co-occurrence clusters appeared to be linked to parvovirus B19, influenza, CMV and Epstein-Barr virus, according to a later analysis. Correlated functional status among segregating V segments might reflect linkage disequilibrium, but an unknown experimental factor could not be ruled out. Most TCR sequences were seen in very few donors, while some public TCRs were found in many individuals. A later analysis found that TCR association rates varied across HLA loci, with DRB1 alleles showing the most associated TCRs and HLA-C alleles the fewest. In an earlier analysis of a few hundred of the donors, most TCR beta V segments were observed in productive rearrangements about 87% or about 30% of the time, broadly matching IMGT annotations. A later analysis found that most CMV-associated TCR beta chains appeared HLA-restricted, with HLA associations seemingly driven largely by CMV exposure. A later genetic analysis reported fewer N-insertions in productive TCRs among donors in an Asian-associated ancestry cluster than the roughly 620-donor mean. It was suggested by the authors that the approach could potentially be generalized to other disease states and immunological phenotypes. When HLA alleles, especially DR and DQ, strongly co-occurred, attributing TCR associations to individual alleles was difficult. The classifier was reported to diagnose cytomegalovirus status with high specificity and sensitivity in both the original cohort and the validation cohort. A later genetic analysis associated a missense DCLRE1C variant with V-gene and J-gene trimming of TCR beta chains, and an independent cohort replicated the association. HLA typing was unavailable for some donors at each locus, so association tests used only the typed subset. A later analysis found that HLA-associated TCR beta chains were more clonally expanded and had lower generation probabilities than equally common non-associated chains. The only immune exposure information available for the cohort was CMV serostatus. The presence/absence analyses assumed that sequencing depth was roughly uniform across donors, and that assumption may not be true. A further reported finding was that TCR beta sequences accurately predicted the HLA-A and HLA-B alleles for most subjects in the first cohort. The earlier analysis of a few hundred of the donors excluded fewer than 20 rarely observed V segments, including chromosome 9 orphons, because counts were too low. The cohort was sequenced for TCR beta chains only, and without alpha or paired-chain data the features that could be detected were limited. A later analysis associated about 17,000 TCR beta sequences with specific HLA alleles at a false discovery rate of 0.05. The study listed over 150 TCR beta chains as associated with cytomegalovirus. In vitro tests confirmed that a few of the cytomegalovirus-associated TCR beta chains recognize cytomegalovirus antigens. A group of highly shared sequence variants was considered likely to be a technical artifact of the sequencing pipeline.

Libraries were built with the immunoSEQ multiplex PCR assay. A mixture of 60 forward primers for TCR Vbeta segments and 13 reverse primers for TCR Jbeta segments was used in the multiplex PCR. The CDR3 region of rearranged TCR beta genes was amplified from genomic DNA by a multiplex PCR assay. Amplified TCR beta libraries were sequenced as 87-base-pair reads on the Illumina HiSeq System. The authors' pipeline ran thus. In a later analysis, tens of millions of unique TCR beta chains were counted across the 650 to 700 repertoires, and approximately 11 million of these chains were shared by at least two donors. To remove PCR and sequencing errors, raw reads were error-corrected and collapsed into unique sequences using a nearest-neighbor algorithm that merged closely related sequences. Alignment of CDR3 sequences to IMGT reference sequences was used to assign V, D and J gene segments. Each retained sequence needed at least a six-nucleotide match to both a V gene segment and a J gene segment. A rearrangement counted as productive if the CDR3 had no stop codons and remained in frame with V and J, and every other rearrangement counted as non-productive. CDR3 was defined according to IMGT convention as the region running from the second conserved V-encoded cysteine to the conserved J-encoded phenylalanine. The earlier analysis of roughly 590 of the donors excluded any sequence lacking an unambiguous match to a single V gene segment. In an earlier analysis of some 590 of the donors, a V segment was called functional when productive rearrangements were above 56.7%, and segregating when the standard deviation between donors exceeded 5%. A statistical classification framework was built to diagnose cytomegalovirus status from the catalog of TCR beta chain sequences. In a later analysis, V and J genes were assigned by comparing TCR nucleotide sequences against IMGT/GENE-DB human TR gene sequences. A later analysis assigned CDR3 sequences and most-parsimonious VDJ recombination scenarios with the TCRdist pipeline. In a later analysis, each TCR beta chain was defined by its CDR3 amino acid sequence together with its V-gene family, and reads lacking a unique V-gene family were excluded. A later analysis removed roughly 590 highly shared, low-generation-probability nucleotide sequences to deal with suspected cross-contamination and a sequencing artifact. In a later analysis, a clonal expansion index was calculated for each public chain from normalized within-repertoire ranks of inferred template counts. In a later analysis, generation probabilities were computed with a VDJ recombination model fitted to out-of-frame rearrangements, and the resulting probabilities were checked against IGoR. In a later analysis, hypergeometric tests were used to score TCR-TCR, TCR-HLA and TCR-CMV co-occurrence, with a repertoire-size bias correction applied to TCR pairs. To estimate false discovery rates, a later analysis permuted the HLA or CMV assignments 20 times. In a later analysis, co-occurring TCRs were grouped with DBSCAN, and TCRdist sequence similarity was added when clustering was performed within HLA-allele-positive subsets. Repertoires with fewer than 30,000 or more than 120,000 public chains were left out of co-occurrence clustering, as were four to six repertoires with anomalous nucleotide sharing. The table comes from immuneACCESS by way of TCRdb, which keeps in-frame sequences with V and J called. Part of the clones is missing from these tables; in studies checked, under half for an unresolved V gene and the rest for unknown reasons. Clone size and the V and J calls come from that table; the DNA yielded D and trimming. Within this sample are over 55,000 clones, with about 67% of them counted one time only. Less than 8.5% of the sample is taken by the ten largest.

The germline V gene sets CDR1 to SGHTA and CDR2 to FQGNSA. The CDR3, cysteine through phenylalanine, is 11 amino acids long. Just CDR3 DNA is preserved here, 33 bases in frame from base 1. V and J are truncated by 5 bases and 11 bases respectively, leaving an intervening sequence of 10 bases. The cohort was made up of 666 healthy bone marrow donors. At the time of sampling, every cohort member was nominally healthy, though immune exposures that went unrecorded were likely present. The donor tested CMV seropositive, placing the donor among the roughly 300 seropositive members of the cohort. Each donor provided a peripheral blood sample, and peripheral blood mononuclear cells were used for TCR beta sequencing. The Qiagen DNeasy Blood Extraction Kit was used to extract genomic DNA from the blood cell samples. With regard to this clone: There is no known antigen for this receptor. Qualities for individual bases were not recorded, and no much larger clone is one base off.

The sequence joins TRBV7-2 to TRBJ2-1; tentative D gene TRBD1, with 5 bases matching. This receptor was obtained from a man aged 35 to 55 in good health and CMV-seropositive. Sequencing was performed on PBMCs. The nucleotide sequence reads TGTGCCAGCAGCCTCGGACACCAGCAGTTCTTC. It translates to CASSLGHQQFF.